The present T cell receptor (beta chain) was sequenced within a study of blood T cells in healthy people across ages. Findings and limits, study-wide: Naive CD4+ cells and diversity were both higher in long-lived donors than in aged donors. Among T cells, TCR beta diversity per million cells dropped roughly linearly as age rose.

The authors ran a second PCR of about 6 to 11 cycles using a sample-barcoded 5' primer and a J-beta primer mix. TCRdb analysed the 5' RACE reads with MiXCR anew, one entry per CDR3 protein. The data show hundreds of thousands of distinct CDR3 sequences, 40% to 50% seen once. V dropped 2 bases and J dropped 7 bases, with 12 bases sitting between them. The CDR3 is made up of 15 amino acids. The V gene's germline CDR1 is SEHNR and CDR2 FQNEAQ (reference sequence). To note about this clonotype: What it recognizes is unknown.

J is TRBJ1-6 and V is TRBV7-9; the D gene is possibly TRBD1 (6 bases). The receptor was isolated from a man of 80 years or more in good health. The specimen was blood. The CDR3, as DNA: TGTGCCAGCAGCTTAACCGCCCAGGGGAATTCACCCCTCCACTTT. Protein product: CASSLTAQGNSPLHF.